These 16 T cell receptor beta chains came from one sample sequenced in a study of T cell repertoires in cytomegalovirus infection. One entry per CDR3 protein, called by TCRdb with MiXCR from the reads. The profile shows hundreds of thousands of distinct CDR3 sequences, around 32% of them singletons. Antigens of these TCRs are unknown. The sample here was cultured PBMCs, taken from culture after CMV antigen stimulation. These receptors came from a human donor in good health (CMV status not recorded). Some clones in this sample may be carry-over from other donors' samples.

The chain uses TRBV7-4 and TRBJ1-1; the D is unclear. The CDR3 runs 14 residues. In germline, CDR1 is SGHVT, CDR2 SQSDAQ. Trimming left V 7 bases short and J 3 bases short, with 15 bases between. CDR3 protein: CASTLGRADTEAFF. The CDR3 coding sequence is TGTGCCAGCACTCTGGGTAGGGCGGACACTGAAGCTTTCTTT.

This clonotype was seen a handful of times. CDR3 sequence reads: CATKETSSDEQYF. The CDR3 DNA reads TGTGCCACCAAAGAGACTAGTTCCGACGAGCAGTACTTC. This sequence joins TRBV7-9 and TRBJ2-7; weak D call: TRBD2 (6 bases). Trimming took 10 bases from V and 5 from J, leaving 18 bases between them. This CDR3 region has 13 residues. Germline CDR1 SEHNR, CDR2 FQNEAQ (reference sequence).

This sequence joins TRBV5-4 and TRBJ1-1; D might be TRBD1 (5 bases). This CDR3 has 15 amino acids. V gave up 4 bases and J gave up 0 bases, with 13 bases separating them. The V gene's germline CDR1 is SGHNT and CDR2 YYREEE (reference sequence). CDR3 coding DNA: TGTGCCAGCAGCCCAGGAGCAGGGCTGAACACTGAAGCTTTCTTT. Its protein is CASSPGAGLNTEAFF.

This clonotype has more than one count but fewer than ten. The gene calls are TRBV7-8 and TRBJ1-6, with D possibly TRBD1 on 6 matching bases. V lost 2 bases and J 10 bases, leaving 12 bases between the germline ends. Germline CDR1 is SGHVS and CDR2 is FQNEAQ. This CDR3 spans 14 amino acids. In nucleotides, the CDR3 is TGTGCCAGCAGCTTACAGGGGATTCAATCACCCCTCCACTTT. Translated, it gives CASSLQGIQSPLHF. Supplemented by reference TRBV7-8 and TRBJ1-6, the full variable domain reads GAGVSQSPRYKVAKRGQDVALRCDPISGHVSLFWYQQALGQGPEFLTYFQNEAQLDKSGLPSDRFFAERPEGSVSTLKIQRTQQEDSAVYLCASSLQGIQSPLHFGNGTRLTVT.

This clonotype was recorded a few times. V is TRBV18 and J is TRBJ2-3, with a weak D call TRBD2 (6 bases). This CDR3 contains 15 residues. V lost 3 bases and J 2 bases, leaving 12 bases between the germline ends. Germline V gene sequence: CDR1 KGHSH, CDR2 LQKENI. The CDR3 reads CASSPMGGLTDTQYF. The CDR3 nucleotides are TGTGCCAGCTCACCCATGGGAGGACTCACAGATACGCAGTATTTT.

This clonotype appeared a few times. The chain carries TRBV7-8 and TRBJ2-1; D tentatively reads TRBD1 or TRBD2 (5 bases each). Trimming took 7 bases from V and 3 from J, leaving 16 bases between them. Germline-derived CDR1 and CDR2 are SGHVS and FQNEAQ. The CDR3 has 15 amino acids. CDR3 protein: CASTQPGQGYNEQFF. The CDR3 nucleotides read TGTGCCAGCACCCAACCGGGGCAGGGCTACAATGAGCAGTTCTTC. Full variable domain (rest looked up from reference TRBV7-8 and TRBJ2-1): GAGVSQSPRYKVAKRGQDVALRCDPISGHVSLFWYQQALGQGPEFLTYFQNEAQLDKSGLPSDRFFAERPEGSVSTLKIQRTQQEDSAVYLCASTQPGQGYNEQFFGPGTRLTVL.

This clonotype was seen a few times. V and J are TRBV7-3 and TRBJ2-7, with D possibly matching TRBD2 (6 bases). This CDR3 region has 14 residues. V lost 0 bases and J 0 bases, leaving 6 bases between the germline ends. The V gene's germline CDR1 is SGHTA and CDR2 FQGTGA. Written as DNA, the CDR3 is TGTGCCAGCAGCTTAACGACTAGCTCCTACGAGCAGTACTTC. It translates to CASSLTTSSYEQYF.

Only a few counts were recorded for this clonotype. The V gene is TRBV11-3, the J gene TRBJ2-5, with D perhaps matching TRBD1 or TRBD2 (5 bases each). Germline V gene sequence: CDR1 SGHNT, CDR2 YENEEA. The CDR3 spans 14 residues. V shed 4 bases and J shed 5 bases, with 14 bases lying between them. CDR3 residues: CASSSRGERETQYF. The CDR3 nucleotides read TGTGCCAGCAGCTCCCGAGGGGAGAGGGAGACCCAGTACTTC.

This clonotype has more than one count but fewer than ten. V usage is TRBV10-3 and J usage is TRBJ1-3; D unresolved. This CDR3 contains 13 residues. Trimming removed 4 bases at V and 4 bases at J, with 8 bases between. CDR1 and CDR2 (germline): ENHRY, SYGVKD. The CDR3 DNA is TGTGCCATCAGTGGGCAGCTAGGAAACACCATATATTTT. It translates to CAISGQLGNTIYF.

This clonotype was seen at least ten times. The rearrangement links TRBV7-2 to TRBJ1-4, with D perhaps matching TRBD1 (5 bases). CDR3 length: 14 amino acids. Trimming cost V 3 bases and J 8 bases, with 13 bases left between them. Germline V CDR1 and CDR2: SGHTA, FQGNSA. This CDR3 is CASSFGGIGEKLFF. CDR3 sequence (DNA): TGTGCCAGCAGCTTTGGGGGGATAGGGGAAAAACTGTTTTTT.

This clonotype occurred a few times. The chain uses TRBV7-9 and TRBJ2-1, with 9 bases identical to TRBD1. The CDR3 sequence is 14 residues long. V shed 4 bases and J 8 bases; nucleotides not matched to a gene: 6. Germline loops: CDR1 SEHNR, CDR2 FQNEAQ (reference sequence). CDR3 protein: CASSSGTGTDEQFF. DNA of the CDR3: TGTGCCAGCAGCTCCGGGACAGGGACGGATGAGCAGTTCTTC.

This clonotype occurred once. The J gene is TRBJ2-1, the V gene TRBV14, with 11 bases identical to TRBD1. This CDR3 region has 17 residues. Per germline, CDR1 SGHDN and CDR2 FVKESK. The junction had 4 bases not matched to a gene; V was cut back by 1 base and J by 2 bases. CDR3 residues: CASSQVPGQGAYNEQFF. In DNA form, the CDR3 reads TGTGCCAGCAGCCAAGTCCCGGGACAGGGGGCCTACAATGAGCAGTTCTTC.

The chain carries TRBV15 and TRBJ2-5; D is unresolved. The CDR3 is made up of 14 amino acids. CDR1 and CDR2 (germline): LNHNV, YYDKDF (reference sequence). Trimming left V 0 bases short and J 0 bases short, with 5 bases between. The CDR3 nucleotides read TGTGCCACCAGCAGAGATGTAGACCAAGAGACCCAGTACTTC. Translating gives CATSRDVDQETQYF.

J is TRBJ1-4 and V is TRBV10-1; unclear D gene. CDR1 and CDR2 (germline): WNHNN, SYGVQD (reference sequence). Trimming shortened V by 3 bases and J by 3 bases, and 8 bases separated the two germline ends. The CDR3 sequence is 14 residues long. The CDR3 loop reads CASSDPVANEKLFF. The CDR3 DNA is TGCGCCAGCAGTGACCCAGTAGCTAATGAAAAACTGTTTTTT.

This clonotype has ten or more counts. V gene TRBV7-2 combines with J gene TRBJ1-1; D unresolved. V lost 1 base to trimming and J lost 3 bases, with 9 bases between them. The CDR3 consists of 14 residues. Germline CDR1 is SGHTA and CDR2 is FQGNSA. The CDR3 DNA reads TGTGCCAGCAGCTTAGAAAACGTTGACACTGAAGCTTTCTTT. Protein: CASSLENVDTEAFF. Drawing the rest from reference TRBV7-2 and TRBJ1-1, the complete variable domain is GAGVSQSPSNKVTEKGKDVELRCDPISGHTALYWYRQSLGQGLEFLIYFQGNSAPDKSGLPSDRFSAERTGGSVSTLTIQRTQQEDSAVYLCASSLENVDTEAFFGQGTRLTVV.

The chain combines TRBV3-1 with TRBJ2-7, with 8 positions matching TRBD1. Losses at the gene ends were 1 base for V and 7 bases for J; bases not matched to a gene: 9. The CDR3 covers 15 residues. Germline assignment: CDR1 LGHDT and CDR2 YNNKEL (reference sequence). CDR3 residues: CASSQGGTGPLEQYF. CDR3 coding DNA: TGTGCCAGCAGCCAAGGGGGGACAGGACCTTTGGAGCAGTACTTC.